This is a list of T cell receptor beta chains from one sample in a study of T cell changes during pregnancy in multiple sclerosis. This table comes from immunoSEQ multiplex PCR, and its TCRdb copy is limited to in-frame clones, with some not included. This repertoire shows 30,000 to 40,000 clones, over 85% found once; its top ten account for around 0.57%. The source was CD4+ T cells from peripheral blood mononuclear cells, collected before pregnancy. The receptors come from a female donor with multiple sclerosis, enrolled in a pregnancy study. CDR3s include the opening cysteine and the closing phenylalanine or tryptophan. The D gene is left open where the match is weak. Clone size, where shown, is once, few, many, or a class for clones that have expanded.

V gene	D gene	clone size	J gene	CDR3 DNA	CDR3 protein
TRBV19	NA	NA	TRBJ1-1	TGTGCCAGTAGGCGGGGACCGAACACTGAAGCTTTCTTT	CASRRGPNTEAFF
TRBV7-9	TRBD1	NA	TRBJ2-4	TGTGCCAGCAGCTTAACACAGGGGGTAGGAGGCAAAAACATTCAGTACTTC	CASSLTQGVGGKNIQYF
TRBV12-5	TRBD1	NA	TRBJ1-4	TGTGCTAGTGGTCCCGGGACAGGCGAGGACTGCCCCCCAGGTGAAAAACTGTTTTTT	CASGPGTGEDCPPGEKLFF
TRBV5-4	TRBD2	NA	TRBJ2-5	TGTGCCAGCAGTCTGGGACTAGCGGGGGGGGAAGAGACCCAGTACTTC	CASSLGLAGGEETQYF
TRBV19	NA	NA	TRBJ1-6	TGTGCCAGTAGCTGGGGTGACAGCGCCCTCCACTTT	CASSWGDSALHF
TRBV5-5	TRBD1	once	TRBJ1-5	TGTGCCAGCAGCCCAACAGGGGGTAATCAGCCCCAGCATTTT	CASSPTGGNQPQHF
TRBV9	TRBD1	NA	TRBJ2-2	TGTGCCAGCAGTCGGACAGGGTCGGACACCGGGGAGCTGTTTTTT	CASSRTGSDTGELFF
TRBV29-1	TRBD1	NA	TRBJ1-1	TGCAGCGCCCGGGACAGGCCCCACACTGAAGCTTTCTTT	CSARDRPHTEAFF
TRBV7-9	TRBD1	NA	TRBJ1-1	TGTGCCAGCAGCTTCCCGACAGGGGCGAACACTGAAGCTTTCTTT	CASSFPTGANTEAFF
TRBV9	NA	NA	TRBJ2-3	TGTGCCAGCAGCGTAGCCGGGGGTTCCAGCACAGATACGCAGTATTTT	CASSVAGGSSTDTQYF
TRBV7-2	NA	few	TRBJ1-1	TGTGCCAGCAGCCCGGGACTTTGGCACATGAACACTGAAGCTTTCTTT	CASSPGLWHMNTEAFF
TRBV7-8	TRBD1	NA	TRBJ2-2	TGTGCCAGCAGCTCCCCGCGGACAGGGACCACCGGGGAGCTGTTTTTT	CASSSPRTGTTGELFF
TRBV2	NA	NA	TRBJ2-2	TGTGCCAGCACGCGGAACACCGGGGAGCTGTTTTTT	CASTRNTGELFF
TRBV9	NA	NA	TRBJ2-3	TGTGCCAGCACCCTGCAGGGGATTTCAGATACGCAGTATTTT	CASTLQGISDTQYF
TRBV28	TRBD1	NA	TRBJ2-7	TGTGCCAGCAGACTTGACAGGGGGGGCCTCTACGAGCAGTACTTC	CASRLDRGGLYEQYF
TRBV7-3	TRBD1	once	TRBJ2-5	TGTGCCAGCAGCTCGGGGACAGGTATTCAAGAGACCCAGTACTTC	CASSSGTGIQETQYF
TRBV5-1	NA	NA	TRBJ2-2	TGCGCCAGCAGCTTGTATGAGGGGGGGACCGGGGAGCTGTTTTTT	CASSLYEGGTGELFF
TRBV7-3	NA	NA	TRBJ2-1	TGTGCCAGCAGCCCGCCCGGGACTTCGACCCTGCATGAGCAGTTCTTC	CASSPPGTSTLHEQFF
TRBV7-3	TRBD1	NA	TRBJ1-2	TGTGCCAGCAGGTATGGACAGGCCGCGGAGAACTACACCTTC	CASRYGQAAENYTF
TRBV7-9	TRBD1	NA	TRBJ1-2	TGTGCCAGCAGCAGCCGGGGACAGAGTCTACGGGGCTACACCTTC	CASSSRGQSLRGYTF
TRBV9	NA	NA	TRBJ1-6	TGTGCCAGCAGCGCACTTTTGTCCCCGAATTCACCCCTCCACTTT	CASSALLSPNSPLHF
TRBV11-3	NA	NA	TRBJ2-2	TGTGCCAGCAGCTCGGGGTTTGTCACCGGGGAGCTGTTTTTT	CASSSGFVTGELFF
TRBV5-1	NA	NA	TRBJ2-7	TGCGCCAGCAGCTTGGAGGGGGCCTACGAGCAGTACTTC	CASSLEGAYEQYF
TRBV4-1	NA	NA	TRBJ1-5	TGCGCCAGCAGCCGCGGGGGTATGGCAGTGGGTCAGCCCCAGCATTTT	CASSRGGMAVGQPQHF
TRBV30	TRBD1	once	TRBJ1-6	TGTGCCTGGAGCGGGACAGCGAGCTCCTATAATTCACCCCTCCACTTT	CAWSGTASSYNSPLHF
TRBV9	TRBD2	NA	TRBJ2-1	TGTGCCAGCAGCCCGACCGGGACTAGCGGGGACAATGAGCAGTTCTTC	CASSPTGTSGDNEQFF
TRBV6-1	NA	once	TRBJ2-5	TGTGCCAGCAGTGAGGGGGCGAGAAAAGAGACCCAGTACTTC	CASSEGARKETQYF
TRBV9	NA	NA	TRBJ2-7	TGTGCCAGCAGCGTATCGCCGGAGATATCCTACGAGCAGTACTTC	CASSVSPEISYEQYF
TRBV4-1	NA	NA	TRBJ1-2	TGCGCCAGCAGCTCTCCAGGGTTTCAGGATGGCTACACCTTC	CASSSPGFQDGYTF
TRBV15	NA	NA	TRBJ2-7	TGTGCCACCAGCAGAGATCTCCAGGGCTTTGAGCAGTACTTC	CATSRDLQGFEQYF
TRBV7-9	TRBD1	NA	TRBJ1-4	TGTGCCAGCAGCCACCGGGACAGGGACGAAAAACTGTTTTTT	CASSHRDRDEKLFF
TRBV7-2	TRBD1	NA	TRBJ2-1	TGTGCCAGCAGCCGACGGGACAGGGTAAATGAGCAGTTCTTC	CASSRRDRVNEQFF
TRBV2	NA	NA	TRBJ1-1	TGTGCCAGCAGTGTCAGGGGTCCCGGCCGGACTGAAGCTTTCTTT	CASSVRGPGRTEAFF
TRBV14	NA	NA	TRBJ1-1	TGTGCCAGCAGCCAAGAACTTCGAACGAACACTGAAGCTTTCTTT	CASSQELRTNTEAFF
TRBV11-2	NA	NA	TRBJ2-5	TGTGCCAGCAGCTCAGGCCCTCAAGAGACCCAGTACTTC	CASSSGPQETQYF
TRBV10-3	NA	NA	TRBJ2-3	TGTGCCATCAAAAGAGGGCTAGGCCGCACAGATACGCAGTATTTT	CAIKRGLGRTDTQYF